This T cell receptor beta chain comes out of a study of response to subunit inactivated influenza vaccine. TCRdb passed the RT-PCR reads through MiXCR, listing each CDR3 protein once. The table has 860,000 or so distinct CDR3 sequences, 20% to 25% seen once. Germline V gene lookup returns CDR1 SGHDT and CDR2 YYEEEE. CDR3 length: 13 amino acids. V was pared by 1 base and J by 2 bases, with 6 bases between. Concerning this clonotype: Its antigen is unidentified.

The study, taken as a whole, reports: T cells newly recruited by each seasonal influenza vaccination are few, the authors suggested.

The source of this sequence is a man aged 45-65 years who received an inactivated influenza vaccine. Here the sequenced sample was PBMCs from blood, taken 5 days after vaccination. The rearrangement uses TRBV5-6 and TRBJ2-5; D unresolved. CDR3 in DNA: TGTGCCAGCAGCTTGTGGCCACAAGAGACCCAGTACTTC. It translates to CASSLWPQETQYF.